This T cell receptor beta chain was retrieved from a study of cytomegalovirus exposure and HLA in healthy donors. Findings of the study overall: Rare sequences made up most TCRs, while some public TCRs were found in many donors. HLA alleles were associated with around 17,000 TCR beta sequences in a later analysis at 0.05 false discovery rate.

The CDR3 extends over 14 amino acids. Germline V gene sequence: CDR1 SGHKS, CDR2 YYEKEE (reference sequence). PCR used 60 Vbeta primers and 13 Jbeta primers. Using immunoSEQ multiplex PCR, the repertoire was profiled, and TCRdb retains in-frame clones only, with some absent. The sample includes about 140,000 clones, around 75% of them seen just once. This cohort consisted of healthy bone marrow donors. For this clone: What it binds is not known.

The TCR was taken from a man in his forties or fifties in good health and CMV-seronegative. The sequenced sample was PBMCs. The chain couples TRBV5-5 to TRBJ2-5, with D unresolved. The J call may be in error: the DNA end matches TRBJ2-7 better. CDR3 DNA sequence: TGTGCCAGCAGCTCCTCAGGAACCTCCTACGAGCAGTACTTC. This translates into CASSSSGTSYEQYF.